This TCR beta chain originates from a study of technical replicates of blood from a few donors. The CDR3 runs 13 residues. The V and J ends lost 5 bases and 4 bases respectively, with 6 bases between them. Germline values: CDR1 MDHEN, CDR2 SYDVKM. Profiling relied on immunoSEQ multiplex PCR, and the TCRdb table lists in-frame clones only, not all of them. The sample yields 80,000 to 95,000 clones, around 94% seen once. The receptor was isolated from a human donor in good health. The chain uses TRBV28 and TRBJ2-6, with D hard to call. The sequenced material came from T cells isolated from PBMCs. The chain's CDR3 is CASSPIGANVLTF. CDR3 sequence (DNA): TGTGCCAGCAGTCCCATCGGGGCCAACGTCCTGACTTTC.